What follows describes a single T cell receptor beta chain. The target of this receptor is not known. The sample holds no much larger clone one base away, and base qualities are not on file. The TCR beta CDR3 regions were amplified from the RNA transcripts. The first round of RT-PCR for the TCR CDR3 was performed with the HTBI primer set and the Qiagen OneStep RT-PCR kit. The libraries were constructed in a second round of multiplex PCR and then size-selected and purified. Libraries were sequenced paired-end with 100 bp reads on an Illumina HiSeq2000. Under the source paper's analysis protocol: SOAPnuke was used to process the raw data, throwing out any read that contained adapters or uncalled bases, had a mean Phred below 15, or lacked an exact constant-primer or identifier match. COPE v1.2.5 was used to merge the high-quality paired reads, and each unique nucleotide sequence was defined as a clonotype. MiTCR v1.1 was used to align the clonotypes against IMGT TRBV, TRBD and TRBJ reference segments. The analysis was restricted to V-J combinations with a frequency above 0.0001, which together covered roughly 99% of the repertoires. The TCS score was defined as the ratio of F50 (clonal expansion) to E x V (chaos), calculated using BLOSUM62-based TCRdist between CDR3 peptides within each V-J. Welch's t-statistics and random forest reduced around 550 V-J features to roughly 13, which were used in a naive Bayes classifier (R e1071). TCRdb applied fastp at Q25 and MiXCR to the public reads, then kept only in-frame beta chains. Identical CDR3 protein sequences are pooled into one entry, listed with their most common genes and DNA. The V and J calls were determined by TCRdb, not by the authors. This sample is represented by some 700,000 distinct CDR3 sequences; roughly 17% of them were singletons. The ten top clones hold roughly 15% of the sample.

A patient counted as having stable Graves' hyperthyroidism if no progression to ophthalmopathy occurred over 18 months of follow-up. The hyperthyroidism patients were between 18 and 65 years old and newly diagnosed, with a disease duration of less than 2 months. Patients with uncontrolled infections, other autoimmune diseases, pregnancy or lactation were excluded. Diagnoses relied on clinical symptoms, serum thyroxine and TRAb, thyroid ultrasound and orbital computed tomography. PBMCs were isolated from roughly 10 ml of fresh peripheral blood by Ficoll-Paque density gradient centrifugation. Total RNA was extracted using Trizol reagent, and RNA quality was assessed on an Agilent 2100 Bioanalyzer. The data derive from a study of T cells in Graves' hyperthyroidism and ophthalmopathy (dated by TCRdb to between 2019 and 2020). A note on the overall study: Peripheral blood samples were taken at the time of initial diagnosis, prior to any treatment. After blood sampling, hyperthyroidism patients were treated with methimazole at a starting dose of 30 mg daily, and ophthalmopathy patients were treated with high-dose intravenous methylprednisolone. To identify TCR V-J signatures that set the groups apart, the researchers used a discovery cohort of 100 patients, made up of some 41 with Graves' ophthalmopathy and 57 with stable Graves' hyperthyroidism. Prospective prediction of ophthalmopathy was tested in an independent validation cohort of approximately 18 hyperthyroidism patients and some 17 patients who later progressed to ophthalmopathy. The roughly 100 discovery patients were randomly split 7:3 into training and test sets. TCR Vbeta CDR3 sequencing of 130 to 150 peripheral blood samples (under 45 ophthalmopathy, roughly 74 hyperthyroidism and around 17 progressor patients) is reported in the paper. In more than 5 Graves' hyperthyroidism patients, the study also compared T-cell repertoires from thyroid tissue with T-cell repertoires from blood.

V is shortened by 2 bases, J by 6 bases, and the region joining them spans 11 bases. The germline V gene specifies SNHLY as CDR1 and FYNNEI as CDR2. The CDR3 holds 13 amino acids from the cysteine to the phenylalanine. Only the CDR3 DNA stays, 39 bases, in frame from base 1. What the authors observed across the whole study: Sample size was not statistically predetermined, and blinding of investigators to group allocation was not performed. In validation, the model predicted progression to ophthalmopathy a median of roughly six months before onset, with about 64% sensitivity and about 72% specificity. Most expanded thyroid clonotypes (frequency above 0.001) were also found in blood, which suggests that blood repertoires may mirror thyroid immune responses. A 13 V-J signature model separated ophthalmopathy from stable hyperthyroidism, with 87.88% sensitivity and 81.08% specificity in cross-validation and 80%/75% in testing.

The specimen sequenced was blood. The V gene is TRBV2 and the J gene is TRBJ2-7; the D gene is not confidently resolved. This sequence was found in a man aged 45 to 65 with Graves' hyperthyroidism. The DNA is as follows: TGTGCCAGCAGTGAAAGGGCACGATCCGAGCAGTACTTC. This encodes CASSERARSEQYF.